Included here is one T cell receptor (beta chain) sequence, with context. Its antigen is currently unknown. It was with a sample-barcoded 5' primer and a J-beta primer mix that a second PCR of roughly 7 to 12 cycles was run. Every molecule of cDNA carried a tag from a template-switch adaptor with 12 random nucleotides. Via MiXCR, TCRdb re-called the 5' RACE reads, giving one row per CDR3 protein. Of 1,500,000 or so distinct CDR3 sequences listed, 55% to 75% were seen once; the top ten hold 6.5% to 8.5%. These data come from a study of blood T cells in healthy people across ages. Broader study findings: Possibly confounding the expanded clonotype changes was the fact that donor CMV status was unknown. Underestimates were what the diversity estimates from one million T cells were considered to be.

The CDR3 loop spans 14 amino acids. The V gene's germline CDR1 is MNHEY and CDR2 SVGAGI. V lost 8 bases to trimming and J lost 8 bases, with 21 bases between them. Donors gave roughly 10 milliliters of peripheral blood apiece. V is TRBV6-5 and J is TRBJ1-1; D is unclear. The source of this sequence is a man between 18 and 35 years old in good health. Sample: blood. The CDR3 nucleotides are TGTGCCAGCGGGTATGCGGGAGGAGGATTGGAAGCTTTCTTT. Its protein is CASGYAGGGLEAFF.